Included here is one T cell receptor (beta chain) sequence, with context. Its antigen is not yet known. One base away there is no much larger clone; base qualities are not given. Looking up the germline V gene yields CDR1 SQVTM and CDR2 ANQGSEA. V is cut by 0 bases and J by 7 bases, and the space between the germline ends is 18 bases. The CDR3 numbers 15 residues from cysteine through phenylalanine. Only CDR3 DNA remains: 45 bases, in frame from the first base. The record originates from a study of blood T cell repertoires in COVID-19 (dated by TCRdb to about 2020). At the level of the whole study: Collaborator samples came from the United States, Italy and Spain and covered acute and convalescent phases of COVID-19. The material from the prospective study consisted of cDNA or gDNA derived from T cells, B-cell-depleted T cells, or PBMCs. Deeply sampled blood TCRbeta repertoires from subjects exposed to, actively infected with, or recovered from COVID-19 were included in the dataset. The repertoires were made available in a free public database intended to serve as a resource for research on the immune response to SARS-CoV-2. Samples were obtained from the ongoing ImmuneRACE study (first 160 participants) and from about 1,300 subjects provided by 6 global collaborators. Sample metadata almost always included a de-identified subject ID, COVID-19 status, age in years and sex. Where available, HLA class I and class II types were taken from metadata supplied by the sample provider and were not determined by assay-based typing.

Whole blood was collected in K2EDTA tubes by collaborating institutions according to the institutions' own protocols. For TCRbeta analysis, collaborator samples were shipped as frozen whole blood, as isolated PBMCs, or as DNA extracted from either sample type. The immunoSEQ Assay, a bias-controlled multiplex PCR, was used to amplify TCRbeta CDR3 regions from genomic DNA. As for the authors' bioinformatics: Within the assay, amplification of reference gene primers was used to estimate how many nucleated cells each sample contained. Sequence reads were collapsed and filtered to measure the absolute abundance of every unique TCRbeta CDR3 rearrangement. For each sample, productive Simpson clonality was calculated as the square root of Simpson's diversity index over productive rearrangements. This immuneACCESS table, as held by TCRdb, lists in-frame sequences with V and J called but not all clones. Of the missing ones, under half trace to an unresolved V gene in checked studies; the others have no known cause. That table furnishes V, J and clone size, whereas the DNA furnished D and trimming. Here the sample has 90,000 to 120,000 clones; about four fifths occur a single time. The ten largest make up 4.3% of the sample.

Overall results and qualifications from the work: Clinical and demographic metadata were provided uncurated, with the amount varying by source and participant.

The receptor's source is a man between 65 and 85 years old with acute or convalescent COVID-19. Sequenced input: peripheral blood. The chain couples TRBV29-1 to TRBJ1-2; no confident D gene assignment can be made. The CDR3 protein is CSVEDRAGGSVGYTF. The DNA reads as follows: TGCAGCGTTGAAGATCGGGCAGGCGGGTCGGTTGGCTACACCTTC.